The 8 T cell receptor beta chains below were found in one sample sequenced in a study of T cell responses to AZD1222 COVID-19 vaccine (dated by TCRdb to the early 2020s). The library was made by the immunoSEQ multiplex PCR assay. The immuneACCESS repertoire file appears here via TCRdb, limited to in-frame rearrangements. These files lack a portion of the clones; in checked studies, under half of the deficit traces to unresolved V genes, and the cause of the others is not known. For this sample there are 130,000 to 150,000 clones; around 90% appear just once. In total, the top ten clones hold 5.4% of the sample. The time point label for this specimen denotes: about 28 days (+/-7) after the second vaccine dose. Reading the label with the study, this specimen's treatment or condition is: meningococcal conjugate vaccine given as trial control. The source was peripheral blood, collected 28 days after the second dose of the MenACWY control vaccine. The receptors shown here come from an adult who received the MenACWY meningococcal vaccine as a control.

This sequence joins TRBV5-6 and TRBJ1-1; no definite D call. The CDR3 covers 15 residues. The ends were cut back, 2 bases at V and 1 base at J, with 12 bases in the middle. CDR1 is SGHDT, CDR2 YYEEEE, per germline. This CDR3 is CASSFNGQPNTEAFF. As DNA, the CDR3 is TGTGCCAGCAGCTTCAATGGGCAGCCGAACACTGAAGCTTTCTTT.

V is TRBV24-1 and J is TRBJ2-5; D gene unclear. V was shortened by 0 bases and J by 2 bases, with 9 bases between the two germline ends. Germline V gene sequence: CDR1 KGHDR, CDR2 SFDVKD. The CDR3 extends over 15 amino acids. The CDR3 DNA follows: TGTGCCACCAGTGATTTGCAGGCAGGACAAGAGACCCAGTACTTC. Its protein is CATSDLQAGQETQYF.

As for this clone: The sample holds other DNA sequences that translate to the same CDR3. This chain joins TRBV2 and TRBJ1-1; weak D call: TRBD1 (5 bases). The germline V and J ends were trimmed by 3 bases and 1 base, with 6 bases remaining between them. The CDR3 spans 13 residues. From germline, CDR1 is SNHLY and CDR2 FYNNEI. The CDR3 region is CASSERGNTEAFF. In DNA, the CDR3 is TGTGCCAGCAGTGAGAGGGGGAACACTGAAGCTTTCTTT.

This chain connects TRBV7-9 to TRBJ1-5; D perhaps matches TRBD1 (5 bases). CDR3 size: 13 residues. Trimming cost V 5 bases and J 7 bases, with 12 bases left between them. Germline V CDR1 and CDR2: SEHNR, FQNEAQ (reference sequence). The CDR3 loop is CASSGITGQPQHF. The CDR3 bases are TGTGCCAGCAGCGGGATAACAGGACAGCCCCAGCATTTT.

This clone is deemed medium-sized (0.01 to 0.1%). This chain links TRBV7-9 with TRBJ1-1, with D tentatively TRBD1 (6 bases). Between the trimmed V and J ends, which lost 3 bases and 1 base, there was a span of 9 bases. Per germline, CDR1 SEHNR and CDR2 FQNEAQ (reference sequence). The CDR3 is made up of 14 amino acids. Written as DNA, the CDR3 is TGTGCCAGCAGCTTTGAGGGGGAGAACACTGAAGCTTTCTTT. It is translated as CASSFEGENTEAFF.

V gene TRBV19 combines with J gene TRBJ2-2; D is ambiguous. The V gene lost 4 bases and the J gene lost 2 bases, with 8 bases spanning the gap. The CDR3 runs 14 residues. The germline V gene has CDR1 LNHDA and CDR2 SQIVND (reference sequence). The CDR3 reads CASSSLLNTGELFF. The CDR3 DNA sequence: TGTGCCAGTAGTAGCCTACTCAACACCGGGGAGCTGTTTTTT.

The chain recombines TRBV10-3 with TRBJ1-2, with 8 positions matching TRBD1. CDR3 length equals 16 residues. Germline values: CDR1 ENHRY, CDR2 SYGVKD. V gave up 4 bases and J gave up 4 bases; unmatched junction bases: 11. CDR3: CAISGNPGTGFYGYTF. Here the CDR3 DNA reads TGTGCCATCAGTGGAAACCCCGGGACAGGATTCTATGGCTACACCTTC.

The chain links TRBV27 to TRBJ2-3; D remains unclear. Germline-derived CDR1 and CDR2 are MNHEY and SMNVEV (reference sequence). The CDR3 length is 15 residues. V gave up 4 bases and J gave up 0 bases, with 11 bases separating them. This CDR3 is CASSSYIRSTDTQYF. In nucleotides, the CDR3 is TGTGCCAGCAGTTCCTACATTCGTAGCACAGATACGCAGTATTTT.